The clone carrying this TCR beta chain was detected a few times. Every one of the donors was a healthy Caucasian. This CDR3 contains 16 residues. The germline V gene encodes CDR1 PRHDT and CDR2 FYEKMQ (reference sequence). V lost 4 bases to trimming and J lost 0 bases, with 14 bases between them. The data belong to a study of identical twins. TCRdb re-called the 5' RACE reads with MiXCR, one entry per CDR3 protein. The sample carries about 200,000 distinct CDR3 sequences, roughly 7.1% recorded once. The data also belong to a second study, concerning T cells expressing NK-cell markers. That paper states: Obtained from sorted CD3+CD56+NKG2C+, CD3+CD56+NKG2C- and CD3+CD56-NKG2C+ T cells were the TCR beta repertoires. There were seven HCMV-seropositive donors and one seronegative donor among the eight sequenced.

The chain couples TRBV13 to TRBJ2-3; D is possibly TRBD2 (5 bases). The source is a woman in her late teens or twenties in good health. Sequences were obtained from CD8+ T cells sorted from blood. Here the CDR3 DNA reads TGTGCCAGCAGCTCACGTCGGACTTCTAGCACAGATACGCAGTATTTT. This translates into CASSSRRTSSTDTQYF.